Shown below are 17 T cell receptor beta chains from a single sample sequenced in a study of early T cells in non-severe SARS-CoV-2 infection. One entry per CDR3 protein, called by TCRdb with MiXCR from the 5' RACE reads. The sample includes tens of thousands of distinct CDR3 sequences, 9% to 9.5% of them seen just once. The specimen was whole blood. The receptors come from an adult who was a healthcare worker with PCR-confirmed SARS-CoV-2 infection or an uninfected control (not recorded which).

With regard to this clonotype: A much larger clone sits a single nucleotide away, making a read error possible. This rearrangement joins TRBV14 to TRBJ1-6, with D unclear. The CDR3 is 15 residues long. Per the germline V gene, CDR1 is SGHDN and CDR2 is FVKESK. This chain's CDR3 is CASSQVLPYNPPLHF. CDR3 sequence (DNA): TGTGCCAGCAGCCAGGTGCTACCTTATAATCCACCCCTCCACTTT.

This clonotype turned up a few times. J is TRBJ2-7 and V is TRBV30, with TRBD1 matching over 9 bases. The V segment lost 0 bases and the J segment 2 bases; nucleotides outside the gene matches: 5. Germline V gene lookup returns CDR1 GTSNPN and CDR2 SVGIG (reference sequence). CDR3 length equals 15 residues. CDR3 nucleotide sequence: TGTGCCTGGAGTGTAGGCGGGACAGGGACCTACGAGCAGTACTTC. It encodes CAWSVGGTGTYEQYF.

Ten or more counts support this clonotype. The V call is TRBV29-1, the J call TRBJ1-1; 7 bases align to TRBD1. This CDR3 region has 12 residues. With V trimmed by 6 bases and J by 3 bases, 4 bases remained unmatched. Germline V gene sequence: CDR1 SQVTM, CDR2 ANQGSEA. CDR3 in amino acids: CSVRQGDTEAFF. The CDR3 nucleotides read TGCAGCGTGCGACAGGGAGACACTGAAGCTTTCTTT.

Ten or more counts support this clonotype. This chain connects TRBV4-3 to TRBJ1-5, with D unresolved. CDR3 length: 13 residues. The V gene lost 0 bases and the J gene lost 6 bases, with 6 bases spanning the gap. Germline CDR1 LGHNA, CDR2 YSLEER. The CDR3 nucleotides read TGCGCCAGCAGCCAAGAAGTCAGTCAGCCCCAGCATTTT. This sequence encodes CASSQEVSQPQHF.

By its share, this clonotype is medium-sized. CDR3 sequence: CASGLVAGYSTDTQYF. Here the CDR3 DNA reads TGTGCTAGTGGTTTGGTAGCGGGATACAGCACAGATACGCAGTATTTT. The chain couples TRBV12-5 to TRBJ2-3, with 7 bases lining up with TRBD2. This CDR3 has 16 amino acids. The V gene end was trimmed by 0 bases and the J gene end by 0 bases; junction bases not matched to a gene: 3. Looked up from germline, CDR1 is LGHNT and CDR2 is FRNRAP.

This clonotype was counted many times. This CDR3 is CASSPTPERNTIYF. The CDR3 DNA reads TGTGCCAGCAGCCCGACTCCAGAACGAAACACCATATATTTT. The genes are TRBV9 and TRBJ1-3, with no clear D. Trimming left V 4 bases short and J 5 bases short, with 13 bases between. CDR3 length equals 14 residues. From germline, CDR1 is SGDLS and CDR2 YYNGEE.

This clonotype appeared many times. This rearrangement joins TRBV11-2 to TRBJ2-1; D is undetermined. Germline-derived CDR1 and CDR2 are SGHAT and FQNNGV. The CDR3 loop spans 12 amino acids. V lost 5 bases to trimming and J lost 5 bases, with 7 bases between them. The CDR3 DNA is TGTGCCAGCAGCCCCCTAGACAATGAGCAGTTCTTC. Translation gives CASSPLDNEQFF.

There are many counts of this clonotype. The V call is TRBV19, the J call TRBJ2-3; 7 bases fit TRBD1. Trimming at V came to 5 bases and at J to 6 bases, leaving 11 bases not matched to a gene. The CDR3 is 15 amino acids. CDR1 LNHDA and CDR2 SQIVND come from the germline V gene (reference sequence). In DNA, the CDR3 is TGTGCCAGTAGTTCCCGCGACAGGGCTCAGGATACGCAGTATTTT. Translation gives CASSSRDRAQDTQYF.

This clonotype showed up many times. The rearrangement uses TRBV24-1 and TRBJ1-2; D uncertain. CDR1 and CDR2 from the germline V gene are KGHDR and SFDVKD. The CDR3 covers 13 residues. The V end lost 7 bases, the J end lost 6 bases, and 14 bases lay between the germline ends. The CDR3 reads CATRTTREDGYTF. The DNA of the CDR3 is TGTGCCACCAGAACAACCCGAGAGGATGGCTACACCTTC.

This clonotype was counted ten times or more. This chain uses TRBV7-2 with TRBJ2-1, with TRBD2 matching 14 bases. The CDR3 has 15 amino acids. Germline V lookup: CDR1 SGHTA, CDR2 FQGNSA. Germline trimming cut 8 bases from V and 4 bases from J; bases unmatched to any gene: 4. CDR3 in amino acids: CASRLAGGEYNEQFF. The DNA of the CDR3 is TGTGCCAGCCGACTAGCGGGAGGGGAGTACAATGAGCAGTTCTTC.

This clonotype was seen repeatedly, ten times or more. V usage is TRBV29-1 and J usage is TRBJ2-3; D might be TRBD1 or TRBD2, each matching 5 bases. Trimming removed 7 bases at V and 0 bases at J, with 8 bases between. The germline V gene has CDR1 SQVTM and CDR2 ANQGSEA. CDR3 size: 12 residues. The CDR3 nucleotides read TGCAGCGGAAGGGACAGCACAGATACGCAGTATTTT. Translation: CSGRDSTDTQYF.

To note about this clonotype: A much bigger clone sits one base away, suggesting this may be a read error. The V call is TRBV5-5, the J call TRBJ2-1; D is unresolved. The CDR3 extends over 12 amino acids. V dropped 4 bases and J dropped 5 bases, with 7 bases sitting between them. Germline lookup yields CDR1 SGHKS and CDR2 YYEKEE (reference sequence). This CDR3 is CASSPTHNEQFF. The CDR3 DNA follows: TGTGCCAGCAGCCCAACTCACAATGAGCAGTTCTTC.

The chain carries TRBV2 and TRBJ1-5, with 7 bases identical to TRBD1. J was trimmed by 2 bases and V by 7 bases; bases with no gene match: 8. The germline V gene encodes CDR1 SNHLY and CDR2 FYNNEI. This CDR3 is built from 15 residues. The CDR3 loop is CASTQGVSGNQPQHF. CDR3 bases: TGTGCCAGCACCCAGGGGGTATCGGGCAATCAGCCCCAGCATTTT.

With respect to this clonotype: Possible read error: a much larger clone is one base away. The chain uses TRBV3-1 and TRBJ1-2; maybe TRBD1 (5 bases). Looked up from germline, CDR1 is LGHDT and CDR2 is YNNKEL (reference sequence). The CDR3 length is 15 residues. The CDR3 DNA sequence: TGTGCCAGCCGCCAACAAATAGGGGAGGCCTATGGCTACACCTTC. Translating it yields CASRQQIGEAYGYTF.

The chain couples TRBV4-3 to TRBJ2-1; TRBD2 agrees at 7 bases. Trimming removed 6 bases from V and 6 bases from J; junction bases left unmatched: 14. Germline CDR1 is LGHNA and CDR2 is YSLEER. CDR3 size: 16 residues. Written as DNA, the CDR3 is TGCGCCAGCAGGCACAACGCGGGAGATCCTCTCAATGAGCAGTTCTTC. Amino acids: CASRHNAGDPLNEQFF.

This clonotype was counted many times. The chain joins TRBV11-2 to TRBJ2-1; D not certain. V was shortened by 3 bases and J by 5 bases, with 8 bases between the two germline ends. CDR3 size: 13 residues. CDR1 is SGHAT, CDR2 FQNNGV, per germline. This CDR3 is CASSLDGNNEQFF. The CDR3 DNA sequence: TGTGCCAGCAGCTTGGATGGAAACAATGAGCAGTTCTTC.

This clonotype came up many times. J is TRBJ2-5 and V is TRBV7-3, with TRBD2 matching over 9 bases. Germline values: CDR1 SGHTA, CDR2 FQGTGA. Trimming took 2 bases from V and 2 from J; bases not matched to a gene: 0. This CDR3 has 14 amino acids. CDR3 in amino acids: CASSLAGGQETQYF. The CDR3 DNA sequence: TGTGCCAGCAGCTTAGCGGGGGGGCAAGAGACCCAGTACTTC.